These T cell receptor beta chains were read from a single sample in a study of control samples from healthy donors and cancer patients. The assay was immunoSEQ multiplex PCR, and TCRdb's table has in-frame clones only and misses some. The data show 350,000 to 450,000 clones, over 75% seen once. The sequencing sample was made of PBMCs. The source of these receptors is a man aged 35-49 years with head and neck cancer. The CDR3 runs from the conserved cysteine through the conserved F or W. D genes are given only for firm matches. Clone sizes are given selectively: once, few, many, or a class where the clone is expanded.

j_gene: TRBJ1-4
abundance: once
v_gene: TRBV18
d_gene: NA
CDR3nt: TGTGCCAGCTCACCCACAGCAACTAATGAAAAACTGTTTTTT
CDR3aa: CASSPTATNEKLFF

j_gene: TRBJ1-3
abundance: NA
v_gene: TRBV9
d_gene: NA
CDR3nt: TGTGCCAGCAGCGTACGAGTCTCTGGAAACACCATATATTTT
CDR3aa: CASSVRVSGNTIYF

j_gene: TRBJ1-5
abundance: NA
v_gene: TRBV23-1
d_gene: NA
CDR3nt: TGCGCCAGCAGTCAGGGTCGGGGGCCCAATCAGCCCCAGCATTTT
CDR3aa: CASSQGRGPNQPQHF

j_gene: TRBJ1-1
abundance: NA
v_gene: TRBV2
d_gene: NA
CDR3nt: TGTGCCAGCCCTGATCGGCGGAACACTGAAGCTTTCTTT
CDR3aa: CASPDRRNTEAFF

j_gene: TRBJ1-1
abundance: NA
v_gene: TRBV7-2
d_gene: NA
CDR3nt: TGTGCCAGCAGCTGGCTAGGCAATGTCGGCACTGAAGCTTTCTTT
CDR3aa: CASSWLGNVGTEAFF

j_gene: TRBJ1-1
abundance: NA
v_gene: TRBV7-8
d_gene: NA
CDR3nt: TGTGCCAGCAGCCATCAGGGGGAAGCTTTCTTT
CDR3aa: CASSHQGEAFF

j_gene: TRBJ2-7
abundance: NA
v_gene: TRBV5-6
d_gene: TRBD2
CDR3nt: TGTGCCAGCAGCTTCCTGACTAGCTACCCTTCCCACGAGCAGTACTTC
CDR3aa: CASSFLTSYPSHEQYF

j_gene: TRBJ2-6
abundance: NA
v_gene: TRBV30
d_gene: TRBD1
CDR3nt: TGTGCCTGGAGCCCTATGACAGGGGCTGGGGCCAACGTCCTGACTTTC
CDR3aa: CAWSPMTGAGANVLTF

j_gene: TRBJ2-5
abundance: once
v_gene: TRBV30
d_gene: NA
CDR3nt: TGTGCCTGGAACGGCCTAGCTGATTGGGAGACCCAGTACTTC
CDR3aa: CAWNGLADWETQYF

j_gene: TRBJ2-5
abundance: NA
v_gene: TRBV11-1
d_gene: TRBD2
CDR3nt: TGTGCCAGCAGGCGGGGTGCGGGAGATAGGGAGACCCAGTACTTC
CDR3aa: CASRRGAGDRETQYF

j_gene: TRBJ1-1
abundance: NA
v_gene: TRBV6-1
d_gene: NA
CDR3nt: TGTGCCAGCAGTGAAGAACGTAGGACTGAAGCTTTCTTT
CDR3aa: CASSEERRTEAFF

j_gene: TRBJ1-2
abundance: NA
v_gene: TRBV30
d_gene: NA
CDR3nt: TGTACCTGGAGAGTAGACAAGTCGAGCCACCCTAACTATGGCTACACCTTC
CDR3aa: CTWRVDKSSHPNYGYTF

j_gene: TRBJ2-1
abundance: few
v_gene: TRBV10-1
d_gene: NA
CDR3nt: TGCGCCAGCAGTGGCATCTCCTACAATGAGCAGTTCTTC
CDR3aa: CASSGISYNEQFF

j_gene: TRBJ2-3
abundance: once
v_gene: TRBV7-3
d_gene: TRBD1
CDR3nt: TGTGCCAGCAGCTTAAGGACAGGGGCGGTAGATACGCAGTATTTT
CDR3aa: CASSLRTGAVDTQYF

j_gene: TRBJ2-7
abundance: NA
v_gene: TRBV27
d_gene: NA
CDR3nt: TGTGCCAGCAGTTTATCGGGGGTCTACGAGCAGTACTTC
CDR3aa: CASSLSGVYEQYF

j_gene: TRBJ2-5
abundance: NA
v_gene: TRBV3-1/TRBV3-2
d_gene: TRBD2
CDR3nt: TGTGCCAGCAGCCAAGGACTAGCGGTTGGGACCCAGTACTTC
CDR3aa: CASSQGLAVGTQYF

j_gene: TRBJ1-2
abundance: NA
v_gene: TRBV24-1
d_gene: TRBD1
CDR3nt: TGTGCCACCAGTGATCCCAACAGGGGCTATGGCTACACCTTC
CDR3aa: CATSDPNRGYGYTF

j_gene: TRBJ1-1
abundance: few
v_gene: TRBV3-1/TRBV3-2
d_gene: TRBD1
CDR3nt: TGTGCCAGCAGCCAAGAGGGGACAGGGTACGCTTTCTTT
CDR3aa: CASSQEGTGYAFF

j_gene: TRBJ2-2
abundance: NA
v_gene: TRBV5-6
d_gene: TRBD1
CDR3nt: TGTGCCAGCAGCCTGAGACAGGGGCACGGGGAGCTGTTTTTT
CDR3aa: CASSLRQGHGELFF

j_gene: TRBJ1-1
abundance: NA
v_gene: TRBV28
d_gene: TRBD1
CDR3nt: TGTGCCAGCAGTTCCCCGACAGGGAGCGTGAACACTGAAGCTTTCTTT
CDR3aa: CASSSPTGSVNTEAFF

j_gene: TRBJ1-1
abundance: NA
v_gene: TRBV7-6
d_gene: NA
CDR3nt: TGTGCCAGCAGCTTAGTCGAGGGGGTACCCGAATTCAACACTGAAGCTTTCTTT
CDR3aa: CASSLVEGVPEFNTEAFF

j_gene: TRBJ1-1
abundance: NA
v_gene: TRBV9
d_gene: NA
CDR3nt: TGTGCCAGCAGCGTAGTAGGGGCCTCCGAAGCTTTCTTT
CDR3aa: CASSVVGASEAFF

j_gene: TRBJ1-1
abundance: NA
v_gene: TRBV5-6
d_gene: NA
CDR3nt: TGTGCCAGCAGCTCAGGGGTAGAGACTGAAGCTTTCTTT
CDR3aa: CASSSGVETEAFF

j_gene: TRBJ2-1
abundance: NA
v_gene: TRBV7-3
d_gene: TRBD1
CDR3nt: TGTGCCAGCAGCGACAGGGGCAATGAGCAGTTCTTC
CDR3aa: CASSDRGNEQFF

j_gene: TRBJ2-7
abundance: NA
v_gene: TRBV11-2
d_gene: NA
CDR3nt: TGTGCCAGCAGCCCACGCGCGGGACACTACGAGCAGTACTTC
CDR3aa: CASSPRAGHYEQYF

j_gene: TRBJ1-1
abundance: NA
v_gene: TRBV7-9
d_gene: NA
CDR3nt: TGTGCCAGCAGCTACAGGGATCGTCGGACTGAAGCTTTCTTT
CDR3aa: CASSYRDRRTEAFF

j_gene: TRBJ1-1
abundance: NA
v_gene: TRBV5-1
d_gene: NA
CDR3nt: TGCGCCAGCAGCCCGGAAGGGGGGGCCACTGAAGCTTTCTTT
CDR3aa: CASSPEGGATEAFF

j_gene: TRBJ1-5
abundance: once
v_gene: TRBV11-2
d_gene: NA
CDR3nt: TGTGCCAGCTGCCAACTGGGGAGCAATCAGCCCCAGCATTTT
CDR3aa: CASCQLGSNQPQHF

j_gene: TRBJ1-3
abundance: NA
v_gene: TRBV9
d_gene: NA
CDR3nt: TGTGCCAGCAGCGCGTCGCCAGAGGCTGGAAACACCATATATTTT
CDR3aa: CASSASPEAGNTIYF

j_gene: TRBJ1-1
abundance: once
v_gene: TRBV6-2/TRBV6-3
d_gene: TRBD1
CDR3nt: TGTGCCAGCAGCCCGACCATTCGACAGGGGGGCTCATCTGAAGCTTTCTTT
CDR3aa: CASSPTIRQGGSSEAFF

j_gene: TRBJ1-1
abundance: NA
v_gene: TRBV10-3
d_gene: NA
CDR3nt: TGTGCCACCACTAGCGAGGCTGCGAACACTGAAGCTTTCTTT
CDR3aa: CATTSEAANTEAFF

j_gene: TRBJ2-6
abundance: NA
v_gene: TRBV29-1
d_gene: TRBD1
CDR3nt: TGCAGCGTCGACAGGGGCGCTGGGGCCAACGTCCTGACTTTC
CDR3aa: CSVDRGAGANVLTF

j_gene: TRBJ1-1
abundance: once
v_gene: TRBV18
d_gene: TRBD1
CDR3nt: TGTGCCAGCTCACCACCGACGGGACAGGGGCAACACTTCGCTGAAGCTTTCTTT
CDR3aa: CASSPPTGQGQHFAEAFF

j_gene: TRBJ2-7
abundance: NA
v_gene: TRBV28
d_gene: NA
CDR3nt: TGTGCCAGCAGTTTAACCCACTCCTACGAGCAGTACTTC
CDR3aa: CASSLTHSYEQYF

j_gene: TRBJ2-7
abundance: NA
v_gene: TRBV6-5
d_gene: NA
CDR3nt: TGTGCCAGCAGTTACTCCATTTTGGGAACCTACGAGCAGTACTTC
CDR3aa: CASSYSILGTYEQYF

j_gene: TRBJ1-4
abundance: NA
v_gene: TRBV28
d_gene: NA
CDR3nt: TGTGCCAGCAGTCCGATACCGACAGCCGCAACTAATGAAAAACTGTTTTTT
CDR3aa: CASSPIPTAATNEKLFF

j_gene: TRBJ2-5
abundance: NA
v_gene: TRBV6-6
d_gene: TRBD1
CDR3nt: TGTGCCAGCAGCTTTGACAGGGGACGAGAGACCCAGTACTTC
CDR3aa: CASSFDRGRETQYF

j_gene: TRBJ2-5
abundance: NA
v_gene: TRBV11-2
d_gene: TRBD2
CDR3nt: TGTGCCAGCAGCTCAAGACTAGCGGGGGAGACCCAGTACTTC
CDR3aa: CASSSRLAGETQYF

j_gene: TRBJ2-2
abundance: NA
v_gene: TRBV5-1
d_gene: TRBD2
CDR3nt: TGCGCCAGCAGCTTGCCGGGGGGGAACACCGGGGAGCTGTTTTTT
CDR3aa: CASSLPGGNTGELFF

j_gene: TRBJ2-2
abundance: NA
v_gene: TRBV24-1
d_gene: NA
CDR3nt: TGTGCCACCGGCGACGGCGGCACCGGGGAGCTGTTTTTT
CDR3aa: CATGDGGTGELFF

j_gene: TRBJ2-7
abundance: NA
v_gene: TRBV9
d_gene: NA
CDR3nt: TGTGCCAGCAGTAGGGGCCTTTCCTACGAGCAGTACTTC
CDR3aa: CASSRGLSYEQYF

j_gene: TRBJ1-1
abundance: once
v_gene: TRBV5-4
d_gene: NA
CDR3nt: TGTGCCAGCAGGCTTCAGGGGCTGAACACTGAAGCTTTCTTT
CDR3aa: CASRLQGLNTEAFF

j_gene: TRBJ2-7
abundance: NA
v_gene: TRBV12-5
d_gene: TRBD1
CDR3nt: TGTGCTAGTGGCGCCGGGGACAGGGGCCACGAGCAGTACTTC
CDR3aa: CASGAGDRGHEQYF

j_gene: TRBJ2-6
abundance: NA
v_gene: TRBV11-2
d_gene: NA
CDR3nt: TGTGCCAGCACCCCATTGGCACGATTATCTGGGGCCAACGTCCTGACTTTC
CDR3aa: CASTPLARLSGANVLTF

j_gene: TRBJ2-3
abundance: NA
v_gene: TRBV9
d_gene: NA
CDR3nt: TGTGCCAGCAGCTCCCGGGGGATCGGGGGTACAGATACGCAGTATTTT
CDR3aa: CASSSRGIGGTDTQYF

j_gene: TRBJ1-1
abundance: large
v_gene: TRBV4-3
d_gene: NA
CDR3nt: TGCGCCAGCAGCCAAGATCTATGGGGAATTGGCACTGAAGCTTTCTTT
CDR3aa: CASSQDLWGIGTEAFF

j_gene: TRBJ2-7
abundance: once
v_gene: TRBV18
d_gene: NA
CDR3nt: TGTGCCAGCTCACCTCAGGGGGGGACTCGGAGCGAGCAGTACTTC
CDR3aa: CASSPQGGTRSEQYF

j_gene: TRBJ2-1
abundance: NA
v_gene: TRBV10-3
d_gene: NA
CDR3nt: TGTGCCATCAGTGAGGGGGGAAGACCCCAATACAATGAGCAGTTCTTC
CDR3aa: CAISEGGRPQYNEQFF